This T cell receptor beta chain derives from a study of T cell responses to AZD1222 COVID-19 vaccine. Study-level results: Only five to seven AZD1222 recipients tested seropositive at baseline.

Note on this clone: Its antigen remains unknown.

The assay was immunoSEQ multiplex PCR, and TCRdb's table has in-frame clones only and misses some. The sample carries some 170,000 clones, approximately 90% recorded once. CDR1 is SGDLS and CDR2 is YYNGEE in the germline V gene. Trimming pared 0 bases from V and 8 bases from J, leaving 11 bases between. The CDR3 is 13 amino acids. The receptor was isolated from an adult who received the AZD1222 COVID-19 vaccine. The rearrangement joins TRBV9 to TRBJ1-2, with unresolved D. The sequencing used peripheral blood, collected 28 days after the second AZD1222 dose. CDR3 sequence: CASSVDHNGGYTF. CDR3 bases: TGTGCCAGCAGCGTAGATCACAACGGGGGCTACACCTTC.